These T cell receptor beta chains were read from a single sample in a study of blood T cells in healthy people across ages. TCRdb used MiXCR to reprocess the 5' RACE reads, holding one entry per CDR3 protein. Of around 1.5 million distinct CDR3 sequences in the sample, 35% to 45% were seen once. The sequenced sample was blood. The receptors were gathered from a woman in her late teens or twenties in good health. Each CDR3 is given with its conserved first and last residue. Each record gives: clone size, V gene, J gene, D gene, CDR3 protein. D genes are given only for firm matches. Rows may omit the clone size; those that give it use once, few, many or a size class.

clone_size: .; v_call: TRBV7-3; j_call: TRBJ2-3; d_call: TRBD2; cdr3_aa: CANSRGLAGRADTQYF
clone_size: .; v_call: TRBV5-1; j_call: TRBJ2-2; d_call: TRBD2; cdr3_aa: CASSGLAGSNTGELFF
clone_size: .; v_call: TRBV7-2; j_call: TRBJ1-1; d_call: .; cdr3_aa: CASSFDSYTEAFF
clone_size: .; v_call: TRBV28; j_call: TRBJ2-5; d_call: TRBD2; cdr3_aa: CASISPGTSRWGQYF
clone_size: .; v_call: TRBV18; j_call: TRBJ2-3; d_call: .; cdr3_aa: CASSPRPRLSTDTQYF
clone_size: .; v_call: TRBV4-1; j_call: TRBJ2-1; d_call: TRBD2; cdr3_aa: CASSQEIPLAGSYNKQFF
clone_size: few; v_call: TRBV7-6; j_call: TRBJ2-5; d_call: .; cdr3_aa: CASSLLPEGPVGKTQYF
clone_size: few; v_call: TRBV24-1; j_call: TRBJ2-1; d_call: .; cdr3_aa: CATSDPDRREEFF
clone_size: .; v_call: TRBV6-1; j_call: TRBJ1-5; d_call: .; cdr3_aa: CASSDSINGQPQHF
clone_size: .; v_call: TRBV6-6; j_call: TRBJ1-1; d_call: .; cdr3_aa: CASHTATDTEAFF
clone_size: many; v_call: TRBV4-1; j_call: TRBJ2-5; d_call: TRBD1; cdr3_aa: CASSPRQGQETQYF
clone_size: .; v_call: TRBV6-2/TRBV6-3; j_call: .; d_call: TRBD2; cdr3_aa: CASNGLAGETQYF
clone_size: few; v_call: TRBV20-1; j_call: TRBJ2-5; d_call: TRBD1; cdr3_aa: CSARGTGQETQYF
clone_size: few; v_call: TRBV3-1; j_call: TRBJ2-6; d_call: .; cdr3_aa: CASSPSFLRVSGANVLTF
clone_size: .; v_call: TRBV7-9; j_call: TRBJ2-5; d_call: .; cdr3_aa: CASSLHGATETQYF
clone_size: .; v_call: TRBV20-1; j_call: TRBJ1-2; d_call: TRBD1; cdr3_aa: CSAAPGQRANYGYTF
clone_size: .; v_call: TRBV6-5; j_call: TRBJ2-7; d_call: .; cdr3_aa: CASSNTGTESSYEQYF